These T cell receptor beta chains were read from a single sample in a study of blood T cells in healthy people across ages. TCRdb reanalysed the 5' RACE reads using MiXCR and keeps one entry per CDR3 protein. The profile shows some 1,500,000 distinct CDR3 sequences, approximately 43% of them singletons. Sample: blood. These receptors were collected from a young woman in good health. The CDR3 runs from the conserved cysteine through the conserved F or W. The order of the fields is clone size, J gene, V gene, D gene, CDR3 protein. D genes are given only for firm matches. The size of a clone is reported for some rows only, either as once, few or many, or as a class for expanded clones.

>-|TRBJ1-2|TRBV10-3|-
CAIRALLYVYTF
>-|TRBJ1-4|TRBV5-1|-
CASSLGASSNEKLFF
>-|TRBJ1-5|TRBV15|-
CATSRDFGPTSNQPQHF
>few|-|TRBV6-6|-
CASSYGQLKNQETQYF
>few|TRBJ1-2|TRBV3-1|-
CASSGRSGNNYGYTF
>-|TRBJ1-2|TRBV27|TRBD1
CASSLGTGGGYTF
>-|TRBJ2-5|TRBV2|-
CASGGGRNEQYF
>-|TRBJ1-6|TRBV6-6|-
CASTRRGIGVSPLHF
>-|TRBJ2-3|TRBV7-3|TRBD2
CASSLRLAGSGYGTDTQYF
>-|TRBJ1-2|TRBV2|-
CASSEATGLYGYTF
>-|TRBJ2-5|TRBV7-7|-
CASSLTWGIEETRYF
>-|TRBJ2-5|TRBV5-1|TRBD2
CASSLGSSGMYQETQYF
>-|TRBJ1-2|TRBV10-3|-
CAISESREGAGNYGYTF
>few|TRBJ1-2|TRBV7-3|-
CASSLTPGNDIGYTF
>-|TRBJ2-7|TRBV3-1|-
CASSLKTTYYEQYF
>-|TRBJ2-7|TRBV29-1|TRBD2
CSVSSGLDYEQYF
>-|TRBJ2-4|TRBV28|TRBD2
CASRRLAPAKNIQYF
>-|TRBJ2-7|TRBV3-1|TRBD1
CASSQVAYRGFYNEQYF
>few|TRBJ1-6|TRBV12-3/TRBV12-4|TRBD1
CASSAHTTRDSYNSPLHF
>few|TRBJ2-5|TRBV12-3/TRBV12-4|-
CASSQTTSKETQYF
>-|TRBJ2-1|TRBV5-1|-
CASSLFSSGSGEFF
>few|TRBJ1-2|TRBV12-3/TRBV12-4|-
CASTGTTNYGYTF
>few|TRBJ2-1|TRBV24-1|TRBD2
CATSESGGNSYNEQFF
>many|TRBJ2-1|TRBV25-1|TRBD1
CASSEPGTGNEQFF
>-|TRBJ1-4|TRBV7-8|-
CASSPNRARNEKLFF
>-|TRBJ2-1|TRBV20-1|TRBD2
CSATEREEQFF
>-|-|TRBV20-1|TRBD2
CSARDRLSGSYEQYF
>once|TRBJ2-7|TRBV12-3/TRBV12-4|TRBD1
CASRRDRGAYVQYF
>-|TRBJ1-2|TRBV28|TRBD1
CASSSAGTGGNYGYTF
>few|TRBJ1-5|TRBV20-1|TRBD1
CSATSGTGSNQPQHF
>few|TRBJ2-2|TRBV12-5|TRBD1
CASGFSTGVNTGELFF
>few|TRBJ2-5|TRBV27|-
CASSLVQRETQYF
>-|TRBJ1-1|TRBV6-6|-
CASSYNPGSTEAFF
>-|TRBJ2-1|TRBV20-1|TRBD2
CSARDLGRLAGFSSYNEQFF
>-|TRBJ2-7|TRBV28|TRBD1
CASSGTEYEQYF
>few|-|TRBV20-1|TRBD2
CSARPSGIYEQYF
>few|TRBJ2-5|TRBV12-3/TRBV12-4|-
CASSLTLGRETQYF
>few|TRBJ2-5|TRBV20-1|-
CSARELPQETQYF
>few|TRBJ2-6|TRBV18|-
CASSPQGAGANVLTF
>-|TRBJ2-5|TRBV7-2|-
CASSFPTRGIEQYF
>-|TRBJ1-2|TRBV30|-
CAWSIGAGYTF
>few|TRBJ2-1|TRBV12-3/TRBV12-4|-
CASSPIGGYNEQFF
>-|-|TRBV28|-
CASREMTMRSYNEQYF
>few|TRBJ2-1|TRBV3-1|-
CASSQHYSSSYNEQFF
>-|TRBJ2-1|TRBV4-1|-
CASSQDFSSYNEQFF
>-|TRBJ1-5|TRBV5-5|-
CASSLLDATNQPQHF
>few|TRBJ2-1|TRBV7-9|-
CASSFSQGVHEQFF
>-|-|TRBV29-1|TRBD1
CSVYRGSEQYF
>-|TRBJ1-1|TRBV7-6|TRBD1
CASSFEQGLSEAFF
>-|TRBJ1-5|TRBV28|-
CASSHGGGYGNQPQHF
>-|TRBJ2-7|TRBV10-1|-
CASSESGYGIYEQYF
>-|TRBJ2-1|TRBV7-9|-
CASIAPEGREQFF
>-|TRBJ1-3|TRBV9|-
CASSMTVAGNTIYF
>-|TRBJ2-3|TRBV27|-
CASSFVSRAPPDTQYF